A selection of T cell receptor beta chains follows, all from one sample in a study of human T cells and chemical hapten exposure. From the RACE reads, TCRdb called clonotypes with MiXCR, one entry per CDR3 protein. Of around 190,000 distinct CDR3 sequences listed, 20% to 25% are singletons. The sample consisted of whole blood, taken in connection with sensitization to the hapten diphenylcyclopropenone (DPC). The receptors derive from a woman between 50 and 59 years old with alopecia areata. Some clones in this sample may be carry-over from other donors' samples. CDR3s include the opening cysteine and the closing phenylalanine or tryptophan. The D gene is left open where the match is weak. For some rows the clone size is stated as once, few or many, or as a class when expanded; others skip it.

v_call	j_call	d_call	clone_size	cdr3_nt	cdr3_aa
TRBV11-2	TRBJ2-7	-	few	TGTGCCAGCAGCTGGTCGGGGGGACAAAGCGAATACGAGCAGTACTTC	CASSWSGGQSEYEQYF
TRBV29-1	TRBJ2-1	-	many	TGCAGCGTTGCAGGGAATGAGCAGTTCTTC	CSVAGNEQFF
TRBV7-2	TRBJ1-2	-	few	TGTGCCAGCAGCTATAAACAGGGATCCTATGGCTACACCTTC	CASSYKQGSYGYTF
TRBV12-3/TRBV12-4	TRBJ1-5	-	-	TGTGCCAGCAGTTTAAACATCGGGCAGGGAAGCAATCAGCCCCAGCATTTT	CASSLNIGQGSNQPQHF
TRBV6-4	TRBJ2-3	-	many	TGTGCCAGCAGTGACAAGGCCACAGATACGCAGTATTTT	CASSDKATDTQYF
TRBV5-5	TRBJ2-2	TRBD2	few	TGTGCCAGCAGTTCGGCGGGACTAGCGGGTCTAAACACCGGGGAGCTGTTTTTT	CASSSAGLAGLNTGELFF
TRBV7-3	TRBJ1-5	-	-	TGTGCCAGCAGCTTTCCTGGACAGCTTTCCAATCAGCCCCAGCATTTT	CASSFPGQLSNQPQHF
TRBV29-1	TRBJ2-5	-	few	TGCAGCGTCGATCAGGGCCAAGAGACCCAGTACTTC	CSVDQGQETQYF
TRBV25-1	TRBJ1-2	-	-	TGTGCCAGCAGTTCATCCCCCGGGAACTATGGCTACACCTTC	CASSSSPGNYGYTF
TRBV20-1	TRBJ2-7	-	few	TGCAGTGCTGGGGGCAAAGAGGGGCAGTACTTC	CSAGGKEGQYF
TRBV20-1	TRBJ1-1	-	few	TGCAGTGCTAGAGAGGACCCTAACACTGAAGCTTTCTTT	CSAREDPNTEAFF
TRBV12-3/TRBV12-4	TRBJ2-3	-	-	TGTGCCAGCGGGTTAAGGCGGACCAGCACAGATACGCAGTATTTT	CASGLRRTSTDTQYF
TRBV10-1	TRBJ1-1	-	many	TGCGCCAGCAGTGGGACTGAAGCTTTCTTT	CASSGTEAFF
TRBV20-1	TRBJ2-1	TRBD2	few	TGCAGTGCTCGGGTAGCGGGAGATGAGCAGTTCTTC	CSARVAGDEQFF
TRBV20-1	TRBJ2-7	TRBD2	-	TGCAGCGTGATGCGGGAGGGCCGCTACGAGCAGTACTTC	CSVMREGRYEQYF
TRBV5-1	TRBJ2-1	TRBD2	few	TGCGCCAGCAGCTTGGCGACTAGCGGGAGCTCCTACAATGAGCAGTTCTTC	CASSLATSGSSYNEQFF
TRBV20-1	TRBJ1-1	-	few	TGCAGTGCCGGTAGCACTGAAGCTTTCTTT	CSAGSTEAFF
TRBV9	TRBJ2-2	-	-	TGTGCCAGCAGCATTCAGGGTCACGGGGAGCTGTTTTTT	CASSIQGHGELFF
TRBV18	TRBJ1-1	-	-	TGTGCCAGCTCACGAGACAGCCTTAGCACTGAAGCTTTCTTT	CASSRDSLSTEAFF
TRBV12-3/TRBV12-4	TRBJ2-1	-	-	TGTGCCAGCAGTCCGATAACTCCGGGAGTGAGCTACAATGAGCAGTTCTTC	CASSPITPGVSYNEQFF
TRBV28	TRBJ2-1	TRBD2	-	TGTGCCAGCAGTGGCACTAGCGGGAGCTACAATGAGCAGTTCTTC	CASSGTSGSYNEQFF
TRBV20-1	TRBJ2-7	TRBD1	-	TGCAGTGCTCTAACGACAGGGTTTGGGGAGCAGTACTTC	CSALTTGFGEQYF
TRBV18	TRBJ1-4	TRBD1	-	TGTGCCAGCTCCCCGGACAGGGATGAAAAACTGTTTTTT	CASSPDRDEKLFF
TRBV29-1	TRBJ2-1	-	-	TGCAGCGTCGGAACTCATACCTACAATGAGCAGTTCTTC	CSVGTHTYNEQFF
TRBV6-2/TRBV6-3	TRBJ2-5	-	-	TGTGCCAGCCGTTTTTGGCTAAAAGAGACCCAGTACTTC	CASRFWLKETQYF
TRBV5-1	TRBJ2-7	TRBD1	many	TGCGCCAGCAGCTCTCCGGGACAGGGGGCATGGGAGCAGTACTTC	CASSSPGQGAWEQYF
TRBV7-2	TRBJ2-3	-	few	TGTGCCAGCAGCTTTTCTGGGTACACAGATACGCAGTATTTT	CASSFSGYTDTQYF
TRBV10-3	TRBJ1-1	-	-	TGTGCCATCAGGGAGGGATTTTACACTGAAGCTTTCTTT	CAIREGFYTEAFF
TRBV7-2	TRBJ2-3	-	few	TGTGCCACCCAGCTTAGGGGGGGTAAGGATACGCAGTATTTT	CATQLRGGKDTQYF
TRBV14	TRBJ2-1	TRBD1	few	TGTGCCAGCAGCCAATGGGGACAGGGACCCTACAATGAGCAGTTCTTC	CASSQWGQGPYNEQFF
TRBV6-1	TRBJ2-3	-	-	TGTGCCAGCAGTGGTACAGGGCTCACAGATACGCAGTATTTT	CASSGTGLTDTQYF
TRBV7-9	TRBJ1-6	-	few	TGTGCCAGCAGCTACGACGGTACGAGCTCCTATAATTCACCCCTCCACTTT	CASSYDGTSSYNSPLHF
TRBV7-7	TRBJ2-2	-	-	TGTGCTAGTATGGACCTAGCGAACACCGGGGAGCTGTTTTTT	CASMDLANTGELFF
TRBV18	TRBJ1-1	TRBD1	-	TGTGCCAGCTCACCGGTCGAGGGGGCCACTGAAGCTTTCTTT	CASSPVEGATEAFF
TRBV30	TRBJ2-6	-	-	TGTGCCTGGGGGCCTGGGGCCAACGTCCTGACTTTC	CAWGPGANVLTF
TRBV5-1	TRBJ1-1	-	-	TGCGCCAGCAGCTTGCAAGGGGTGACGAACACTGAAGCTTTCTTT	CASSLQGVTNTEAFF
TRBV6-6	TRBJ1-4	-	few	TGTGCCAGCAGTTACCCCTTTAGGGCAGGGGTAGAAGCAACTAATGAAAAACTGTTTTTT	CASSYPFRAGVEATNEKLFF
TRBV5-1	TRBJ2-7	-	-	TGCGCCAGCAGCTTGACGGGGGCACAACCCTACGAGCAGTACTTC	CASSLTGAQPYEQYF
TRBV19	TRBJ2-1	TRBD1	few	TGTGCCAGTAACCCGGACAGGGGTCCGTACAATGAGCAGTTCTTC	CASNPDRGPYNEQFF
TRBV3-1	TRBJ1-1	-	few	TGTGCCAGCAGCCAGACAATGAACACTGAAGCTTTCTTT	CASSQTMNTEAFF
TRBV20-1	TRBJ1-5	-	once	TGCAGTGCCGCCTGGGACAGCAATCAGCCCCAGCATTTT	CSAAWDSNQPQHF
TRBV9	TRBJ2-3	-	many	TGTGCCAGCAGCGTAGGACCCGCCGGGGATACGCAGTATTTT	CASSVGPAGDTQYF
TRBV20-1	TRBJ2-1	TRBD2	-	TGCAGTGCTAGAGAGTATCGGACGGGTAGCGGGAGGTACAGTGAGCAGTTCTTC	CSAREYRTGSGRYSEQFF
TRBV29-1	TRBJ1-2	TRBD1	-	TGCAGCGTTGAAAAGCCGAGACAGGGAGGCTATGGCTACACCTTC	CSVEKPRQGGYGYTF
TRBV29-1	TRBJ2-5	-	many	TGCAGCGTTGAAAAAGGGGCCGAGACCCAGTACTTC	CSVEKGAETQYF
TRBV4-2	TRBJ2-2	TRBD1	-	TGTGCCAGCAGCCAAGCCCGGACAGGGGGCACCGGGGAGCTGTTTTTT	CASSQARTGGTGELFF
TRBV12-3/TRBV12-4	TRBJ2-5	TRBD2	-	TGTGCCAGCAGTTTGAGCGGGGGAGGGCCCCAGTACTTC	CASSLSGGGPQYF